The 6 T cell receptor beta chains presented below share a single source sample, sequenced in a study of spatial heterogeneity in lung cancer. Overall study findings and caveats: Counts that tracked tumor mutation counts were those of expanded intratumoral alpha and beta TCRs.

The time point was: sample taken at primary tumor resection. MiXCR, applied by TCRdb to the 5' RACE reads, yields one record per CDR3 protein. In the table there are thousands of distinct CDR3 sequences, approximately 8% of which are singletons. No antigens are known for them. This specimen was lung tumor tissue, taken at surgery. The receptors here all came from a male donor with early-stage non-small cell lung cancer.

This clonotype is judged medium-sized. This CDR3 reads CASSYGRLGSETQYF. CDR3 coding DNA: TGTGCCAGCAGTTACGGGAGACTAGGGAGCGAGACCCAGTACTTC. This chain connects TRBV6-5 to TRBJ2-5; D may be TRBD2 (6 bases). Germline CDR1 MNHEY, CDR2 SVGAGI. CDR3 size: 15 residues. V lost 2 bases and J lost 5, with 15 bases in between.

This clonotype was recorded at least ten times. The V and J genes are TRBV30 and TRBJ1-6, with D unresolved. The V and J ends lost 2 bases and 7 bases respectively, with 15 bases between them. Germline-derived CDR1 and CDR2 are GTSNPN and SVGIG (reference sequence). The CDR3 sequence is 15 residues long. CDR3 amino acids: CAWSLGRVRNSPLHF. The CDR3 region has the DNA TGTGCCTGGAGTCTTGGGAGGGTTAGAAATTCACCCCTCCACTTT.

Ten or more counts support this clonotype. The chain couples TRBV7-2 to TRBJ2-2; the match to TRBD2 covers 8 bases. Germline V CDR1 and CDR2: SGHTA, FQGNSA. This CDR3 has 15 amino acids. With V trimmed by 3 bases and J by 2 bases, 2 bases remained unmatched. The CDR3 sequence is CASSFSGGNTGELFF. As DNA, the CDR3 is TGTGCCAGCAGCTTCAGCGGGGGAAACACCGGGGAGCTGTTTTTT. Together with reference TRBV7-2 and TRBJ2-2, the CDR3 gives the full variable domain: GAGVSQSPSNKVTEKGKDVELRCDPISGHTALYWYRQSLGQGLEFLIYFQGNSAPDKSGLPSDRFSAERTGGSVSTLTIQRTQQEDSAVYLCASSFSGGNTGELFFGEGSRLTVL.

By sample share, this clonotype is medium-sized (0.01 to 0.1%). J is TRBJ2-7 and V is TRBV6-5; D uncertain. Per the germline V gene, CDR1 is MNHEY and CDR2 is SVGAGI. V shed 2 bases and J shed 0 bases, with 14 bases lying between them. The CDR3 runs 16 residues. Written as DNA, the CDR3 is TGTGCCAGCAGTTACCGCCCAGACCAGTACTCCTACGAGCAGTACTTC. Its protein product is CASSYRPDQYSYEQYF.

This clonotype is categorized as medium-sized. DNA of the CDR3: TGTGCCAGCAGCTCCGGACTAGCGGGAGTAGAGACCCAGTACTTC. Its translation is CASSSGLAGVETQYF. The rearrangement joins TRBV7-9 to TRBJ2-5; 13 positions match TRBD2. CDR3 length: 15 residues. After removal of 4 bases from V and 4 bases from J, the junction contained 3 bases not matched to a gene. Germline CDR1 and CDR2: SEHNR and FQNEAQ (reference sequence). The full variable domain, rest sourced from reference TRBV7-9 and TRBJ2-5, is DTGVSQNPRHKITKRGQNVTFRCDPISEHNRLYWYRQTLGQGPEFLTYFQNEAQLEKSRLLSDRFSAERPKGSFSTLEIQRTEQGDSAMYLCASSSGLAGVETQYFGPGTRLLVL.

The chain's CDR3 is CASKPGFPDTQYF. The CDR3 DNA reads TGTGCCAGCAAGCCAGGGTTCCCAGATACGCAGTATTTT. The chain couples TRBV2 to TRBJ2-3; D is possibly TRBD1 (5 bases). This CDR3 comprises 13 residues. The V end was cut by 7 bases, the J end by 4 bases, with 12 bases between. Germline V CDR1 and CDR2: SNHLY, FYNNEI.